The 22 T cell receptor beta chains presented below share a single source sample, sequenced in a study of T cells in Graves' hyperthyroidism and ophthalmopathy. Researchers took RNA transcripts and amplified the TCR beta CDR3 regions from them. The TCR CDR3 was amplified in a first-round RT-PCR using the HTBI primer set. TCRdb processed the multiplex PCR reads anew with MiXCR; each CDR3 protein has one entry. The sample has 500,000 to 600,000 distinct CDR3 sequences; 35% to 55% are singletons. The specimen was peripheral blood or thyroid tissue (not recorded which). These receptors all stem from a woman aged 18-29 years with Graves' hyperthyroidism.

This clonotype was recorded only once. The chain couples TRBV19 to TRBJ2-3, with D possibly TRBD2 on 6 matching bases. V was trimmed by 8 bases and J by 0 bases, leaving 9 bases between them. The CDR3 runs to 13 residues. Looked up from germline, CDR1 is LNHDA and CDR2 is SQIVND (reference sequence). CDR3 nucleotides: TGTGCCAGTGGAAGCGGGAGCACAGATACGCAGTATTTT. It specifies CASGSGSTDTQYF.

This sequence joins TRBV20-1 and TRBJ1-1; TRBD1 matches 7 bases. V shed 1 base, J shed 4 bases, and the junction held 3 bases outside the gene matches. The CDR3 consists of 13 residues. CDR1 is DFQATT, CDR2 SNEGSKA, per germline (reference sequence). CDR3 loop: CSARGGGTTEAFF. The CDR3 DNA reads TGCAGTGCTAGAGGAGGGGGCACCACTGAAGCTTTCTTT.

There are many counts of this clonotype. This rearrangement joins TRBV6-5 to TRBJ1-2, with D perhaps matching TRBD1 (6 bases). Trimming removed 6 bases at V and 8 bases at J, with 13 bases between. CDR1 and CDR2 from the germline V gene are MNHEY and SVGAGI. This CDR3 comprises 12 residues. The CDR3: CASRTTGRGYTF. Written as DNA, the CDR3 is TGTGCCAGCAGAACAACAGGGAGAGGCTACACCTTC.

This clonotype has ten or more counts. V and J are TRBV11-3 and TRBJ1-4, with D possibly matching TRBD1 (5 bases). Germline CDR1 is SGHNT and CDR2 is YENEEA. The V end was cut by 3 bases, the J end by 6 bases, with 11 bases between. This CDR3 spans 14 amino acids. CDR3 sequence reads: CASSLEGGDEKLFF. CDR3 DNA: TGTGCCAGCAGCTTGGAAGGAGGGGATGAAAAACTGTTTTTT.

The V call is TRBV10-2, the J call TRBJ2-2; D gene ambiguous. Germline V gene data show CDR1 as WSHSY and CDR2 as SAAADI. The length of the CDR3 is 13 residues. Trimming stripped 4 bases from V and 2 bases from J, with 5 bases between. The CDR3 loop is CASSALNTGELFF. The CDR3 nucleotides read TGCGCCAGCAGTGCCCTCAACACCGGGGAGCTGTTTTTT.

This clonotype was seen a handful of times. An end of the junction differs from the germline gene, which may be a read error. This chain joins TRBV7-2 and TRBJ2-2; 9 bases fit TRBD2. The CDR3 runs to 18 residues. CDR1 is SGHTA and CDR2 is FQGNSA in the germline V gene. The CDR3 here is CASSSSPSGLARDNEQFF. CDR3 nucleotides: TGTGCCAGCAGCAGTTCACCTTCGGGACTAGCAAGGGACAATGAGCAGTTTTTT.

The V and J genes are TRBV27 and TRBJ1-3; D unclear. The CDR3 totals 11 residues. Germline CDR1 reads MNHEY; CDR2 reads SMNVEV (reference sequence). V lost 8 bases to trimming and J lost 2 bases, with 4 bases between them. Here the CDR3 reads CASATGNTIYF. The CDR3 DNA reads as TGTGCCAGCGCTACTGGAAACACCATATATTTT.

The chain employs TRBV29-1 and TRBJ2-1; 7 nucleotides match TRBD2. Trimming removed 1 base from V and 3 bases from J; junction bases left unmatched: 0. The V gene's germline CDR1 is SQVTM and CDR2 ANQGSEA. CDR3 length: 13 residues. Written as DNA, the CDR3 is TGCAGCGTTGAAGGGACTAGCTACAATGAGCAGTTCTTC. It translates to CSVEGTSYNEQFF.

The chain employs TRBV29-1 and TRBJ1-2, with unresolved D. This CDR3 contains 11 residues. The V and J ends lost 8 bases and 4 bases respectively, with 11 bases between them. Per germline, CDR1 SQVTM and CDR2 ANQGSEA. CDR3: CSRMGSYGYTF. The CDR3, as DNA: TGCAGCCGTATGGGAAGCTATGGCTACACCTTC. Full variable domain (rest looked up from reference TRBV29-1 and TRBJ1-2): SAVISQKPSRDICQRGTSLTIQCQVDSQVTMMFWYRQQPGQSLTLIATANQGSEATYESGFVIDKFPISRPNLTFSTLTVSNMSPEDSSIYLCSRMGSYGYTFGSGTRLTVV.

This clonotype was observed many times. The rearrangement links TRBV29-1 to TRBJ1-1, with 7 bases identical to TRBD1. CDR3 size: 14 residues. The germline V gene has CDR1 SQVTM and CDR2 ANQGSEA. After removal of 5 bases from V and 2 bases from J, the junction contained 8 bases not matched to a gene. The CDR3 sequence is CSVLSGTVNTEAFF. In DNA, the CDR3 is TGCAGCGTTCTTTCCGGGACAGTTAACACTGAAGCTTTCTTT.

This clonotype has a count of ten or more. This chain uses TRBV18 with TRBJ2-7; no clear D gene. CDR3 length: 12 amino acids. Germline V gene sequence: CDR1 KGHSH, CDR2 LQKENI. Trimming cost V 4 bases and J 3 bases, with 7 bases left between them. The CDR3, as DNA: TGTGCCAGCTCACTTCGACTCTACGAGCAGTACTTC. Its translation is CASSLRLYEQYF.

There are many counts of this clonotype. The rearrangement uses TRBV20-1 and TRBJ2-6; unclear D gene. CDR3 length: 12 amino acids. The V end lost 3 bases, the J end lost 4 bases, and 4 bases lay between the germline ends. Germline assignment: CDR1 DFQATT and CDR2 SNEGSKA (reference sequence). CDR3 sequence: CSASPGANVLTF. The DNA for the CDR3 is TGCAGTGCTAGTCCGGGGGCCAACGTCCTGACTTTC.

This clonotype was counted between two and nine times. V and J are TRBV5-1 and TRBJ2-7; 9 bases align to TRBD2. Germline trimming cut 0 bases from V and 6 bases from J; bases unmatched to any gene: 7. The CDR3 is 15 residues long. CDR1 and CDR2 (germline): SGHRS, YFSETQ. The CDR3 spells CASSLELAGPLEQYF. The DNA of the CDR3 is TGCGCCAGCAGCTTGGAGCTAGCGGGACCGCTCGAGCAGTACTTC. Full variable domain (rest looked up from reference TRBV5-1 and TRBJ2-7): KAGVTQTPRYLIKTRGQQVTLSCSPISGHRSVSWYQQTPGQGLQFLFEYFSETQRNKGNFPGRFSGRQFSNSRSEMNVSTLELGDSALYLCASSLELAGPLEQYFGPGTRLTVT.

This clonotype has just one count. The J gene is TRBJ1-2, the V gene TRBV24-1; tentative D call: TRBD1 (5 bases). CDR1 KGHDR and CDR2 SFDVKD come from the germline V gene. The CDR3 length is 16 residues. Trimming took 4 bases from V and 2 from J, leaving 16 bases between them. The CDR3 nucleotides read TGTGCCACCAGTGAGGGGGGACGTGGCAGGAACTATGGCTACACCTTC. It codes for CATSEGGRGRNYGYTF.

This clonotype came up many times. This rearrangement joins TRBV2 to TRBJ2-5; 7 bases match TRBD1. Germline V lookup: CDR1 SNHLY, CDR2 FYNNEI. Unmatched junction bases numbered 5, after V lost 6 bases and J lost 1 base. This CDR3 comprises 14 residues. The CDR3 loop is CASSDRGPQETQYF. Here the CDR3 DNA reads TGTGCCAGCAGCGATAGGGGGCCCCAAGAGACCCAGTACTTC.

This clonotype showed up many times. The chain links TRBV10-2 to TRBJ2-7; 11 positions match TRBD2. Trimming removed 6 bases from V and 6 bases from J; junction bases left unmatched: 4. The CDR3 is 13 residues long. In germline, CDR1 is WSHSY, CDR2 SAAADI. In DNA, the CDR3 is TGCGCCAGCAGACTAGCGGGAGCGGGCGAGCAGTACTTC. It is translated as CASRLAGAGEQYF.

The table lists this clonotype with many counts. The chain joins TRBV3-1 to TRBJ1-6; D is unclear. Germline assignment: CDR1 LGHDT and CDR2 YNNKEL (reference sequence). Trimming cost V 0 bases and J 8 bases, with 5 bases left between them. This CDR3 has 13 amino acids. CDR3 in DNA: TGTGCCAGCAGCCAAGATCGGGATTCACCCCTCCACTTT. Protein product: CASSQDRDSPLHF. The full variable domain, with the rest looked up from reference TRBV3-1 and TRBJ1-6, is DTAVSQTPKYLVTQMGNDKSIKCEQNLGHDTMYWYKQDSKKFLKIMFSYNNKELIINETVPNRFSPKSPDKAHLNLHINSLELGDSAVYFCASSQDRDSPLHFGNGTRLTVT.

This clonotype was detected a few times. The chain combines TRBV20-1 with TRBJ2-3; 11 nucleotides match TRBD2. V was pared by 4 bases and J by 2 bases, with 5 bases of the junction left unmatched. CDR1 is DFQATT and CDR2 is SNEGSKA in the germline V gene (reference sequence). This CDR3 region has 15 residues. CDR3 amino acids: CSAKGTSGYTDTQYF. The CDR3 nucleotides read TGCAGTGCTAAAGGGACTAGCGGTTACACAGATACGCAGTATTTT.

The chain employs TRBV13 and TRBJ2-3; TRBD1 matches at 10 bases. V was clipped by 5 bases and J by 4 bases; unmatched bases: 3. The CDR3 contains 14 residues. CDR1 and CDR2 (germline): PRHDT, FYEKMQ (reference sequence). In DNA, the CDR3 is TGTGCCAGCAGCGAGGGACAGGGGTCAGATACGCAGTATTTT. It encodes CASSEGQGSDTQYF.

This clonotype was counted at least ten times. This rearrangement joins TRBV10-1 to TRBJ2-7; 11 nucleotides match TRBD2. The germline V gene has CDR1 WNHNN and CDR2 SYGVQD (reference sequence). V shed 5 bases and J 3 bases; nucleotides not matched to a gene: 9. The CDR3 consists of 16 residues. CDR3 nucleotides: TGCGCCAGCAGTCTTAGTGCTAGCGGGAGGCTCTACGAGCAGTACTTC. This encodes CASSLSASGRLYEQYF.

The sample holds many counts of this clonotype. The chain combines TRBV2 with TRBJ1-2; 11 bases map to TRBD1. The CDR3 runs to 15 residues. The V and J ends lost 6 bases and 0 bases, in that order; junction bases with no gene match: 3. Germline V gene data show CDR1 as SNHLY and CDR2 as FYNNEI. The CDR3 reads CASRDRGLSNYGYTF. CDR3 in DNA: TGTGCCAGCAGGGACAGGGGGCTTTCTAACTATGGCTACACCTTC.

This clonotype was detected many times. This rearrangement joins TRBV10-3 to TRBJ2-7, with D perhaps TRBD2 (5 bases). The CDR3 is 13 residues long. Deletions cut 3 bases from V and 4 bases from J, with 10 bases between. CDR1 and CDR2 from the germline V gene are ENHRY and SYGVKD. DNA of the CDR3: TGTGCCATCAGTGACGGGAAACTGTACGAGCAGTACTTC. Translated, it gives CAISDGKLYEQYF.